One sample yielded the 25 T cell receptor beta chains listed below, sequenced in a study of shared clonotypes between healthy human individuals. Measured with immunoSEQ multiplex PCR; TCRdb has only the in-frame clones, and not every one. The data show some 500,000 clones, 79% seen once. Input material: PBMCs. These receptor sequences come from a woman aged 40 to 55 in good health. Some clones in this sample may be carry-over from other donors' samples.

V and J are TRBV5-5 and TRBJ2-7; 8 nucleotides agree with TRBD1. Germline V CDR1 and CDR2: SGHKS, YYEKEE (reference sequence). This CDR3 is built from 16 residues. The trim removed 4 bases at V and 0 bases at J, leaving 9 bases unmatched. The DNA of the CDR3 is TGTGCCAGCAGCATGAACAGGGGGTGGTTCTCCTACGAGCAGTACTTC. Translated: CASSMNRGWFSYEQYF.

This clone was observed a single time. The chain combines TRBV6-5 with TRBJ2-7, with 7 bases lining up with TRBD2. This CDR3 has 15 residues. V lost 3 bases and J lost 4; bases outside the gene matches: 9. The V gene's germline CDR1 is MNHEY and CDR2 SVGAGI. The CDR3 nucleotides read TGTGCCAGCAGTTATAAGCGATCGGGGGGATACGAGCAGTACTTC. Translated, it gives CASSYKRSGGYEQYF.

This clone was found many times. V is TRBV9 and J is TRBJ2-7; a weak D match, TRBD1 (6 bases). There are 14 residues in the CDR3. V lost 9 bases and J 0 bases, leaving 16 bases between the germline ends. Germline assignment: CDR1 SGDLS and CDR2 YYNGEE. DNA of the CDR3: TGTGCCACTAAGCGACAGGATAGCTCCTACGAGCAGTACTTC. Translating it yields CATKRQDSSYEQYF.

The chain joins TRBV27 to TRBJ1-5; D not certain. With 2 bases removed from V and 10 bases from J, the gap between germline ends came to 12 bases. Germline-derived CDR1 and CDR2 are MNHEY and SMNVEV (reference sequence). The CDR3 is 13 amino acids. CDR3 in amino acids: CASSLPGEEPQHF. The CDR3 coding sequence is TGTGCCAGCAGTTTACCGGGTGAGGAACCCCAGCATTTT.

This clone was found once. This chain connects TRBV29-1 to TRBJ2-7, with 11 positions matching TRBD1. The CDR3 sequence is 13 residues long. Trimming cost V 6 bases and J 4 bases; bases outside gene matches: 5. The V gene's germline CDR1 is SQVTM and CDR2 ANQGSEA. CDR3: CSVNRDRGYEQYF. As DNA, the CDR3 is TGCAGCGTCAACCGGGACAGGGGGTACGAGCAGTACTTC.

This sequence joins TRBV6-5 and TRBJ1-5; unclear D gene. From germline, CDR1 is MNHEY and CDR2 SVGAGI. The V end was cut by 2 bases, the J end by 0 bases, with 8 bases between. The CDR3 runs 15 residues. The CDR3, as DNA: TGTGCCAGCAGTTACAGGGCCTATAGCAATCAGCCCCAGCATTTT. Translated, it gives CASSYRAYSNQPQHF.

V and J are TRBV7-6 and TRBJ1-5; 9 nucleotides align to TRBD1. The CDR3 has 15 residues. V lost 5 bases and J lost 4; bases outside the gene matches: 6. Per the germline V gene, CDR1 is SGHVS and CDR2 is FNYEAQ. The CDR3 DNA is TGTGCCAGCAGCCCCGGGACAGGGCCTAATCAGCCCCAGCATTTT. Amino acids: CASSPGTGPNQPQHF.

The rearrangement uses TRBV18 and TRBJ2-7, with 7 bases matching TRBD2. Germline CDR1 KGHSH, CDR2 LQKENI. The trim removed 3 bases at V and 2 bases at J, leaving 7 bases unmatched. The CDR3 is 15 residues long. The CDR3 DNA is TGTGCCAGCTCACCGATGGGGGGGATCACCTACGAGCAGTACTTC. Amino acid sequence: CASSPMGGITYEQYF.

The genes are TRBV4-3 and TRBJ2-3, with 10 bases that match TRBD2. CDR1 LGHNA and CDR2 YSLEER come from the germline V gene. This CDR3 has 15 amino acids. Losses at the gene ends were 4 bases for V and 1 base for J; bases not matched to a gene: 2. The CDR3 protein is CASSLGLAGTDTQYF. CDR3 in DNA: TGCGCCAGCAGCCTCGGACTAGCGGGCACAGATACGCAGTATTTT.

This chain connects TRBV30 to TRBJ2-5, with a weak D call TRBD2 (6 bases). CDR3 length: 12 amino acids. Germline assignment: CDR1 GTSNPN and CDR2 SVGIG (reference sequence). Trimming removed 3 bases from V and 2 bases from J, with 7 bases in between. CDR3 coding DNA: TGTGCCTGGAGGCGGGATCAAGAGACCCAGTACTTC. Its protein product is CAWRRDQETQYF. Full variable domain (outside the CDR3, taken from reference TRBV30 and TRBJ2-5): SQTIHQWPATLVQPVGSPLSLECTVEGTSNPNLYWYRQAAGRGLQLLFYSVGIGQISSEVPQNLSASRPQDRQFILSSKKLLLSDSGFYLCAWRRDQETQYFGPGTRLLVL.

The chain joins TRBV2 to TRBJ2-5; 7 positions match TRBD1. The ends lost 10 bases at V and 5 bases at J; junction bases unmatched: 10. Per the germline V gene, CDR1 is SNHLY and CDR2 is FYNNEI. The CDR3 contains 13 residues. The CDR3 spells CAIDREFWETQYF. The CDR3 DNA is TGTGCCATCGACAGGGAGTTTTGGGAGACCCAGTACTTC.

V usage is TRBV30 and J usage is TRBJ2-3; a weak D match, TRBD1 (5 bases). The CDR3 is made up of 13 amino acids. V lost 7 bases, J lost 6 bases, and 17 bases lay in between. Germline V gene sequence: CDR1 GTSNPN, CDR2 SVGIG (reference sequence). This CDR3 is CASGRGRVDTQYF. The CDR3 bases are TGTGCCTCCGGAAGGGGCCGTGTGGATACGCAGTATTTT.

The gene calls are TRBV6-5 and TRBJ1-2; maybe TRBD1 (5 bases). Germline V CDR1 and CDR2: MNHEY, SVGAGI. Deletions cut 0 bases from V and 7 bases from J, with 12 bases between. The CDR3 runs to 14 residues. CDR3 DNA sequence: TGTGCCAGCAGTTACTCGGGGGGTTTTGCTGGCTACACCTTC. Translation gives CASSYSGGFAGYTF.

This clone was seen a single time. The rearrangement joins TRBV11-2 to TRBJ2-5; 7 bases line up with TRBD1. The J call may not be correct, given that the DNA end is closer to TRBJ2-7. Looked up from germline, CDR1 is SGHAT and CDR2 is FQNNGV. The CDR3 sequence is 15 residues long. The CDR3 here is CASSPLRDSPYEQYF. The CDR3 DNA follows: TGTGCCAGCAGCCCGCTCCGGGACAGTCCCTACGAGCAGTACTTC.

The V and J genes are TRBV15 and TRBJ2-1, with 7 bases that match TRBD2. Germline V gene sequence: CDR1 LNHNV, CDR2 YYDKDF (reference sequence). The junction had 14 bases not matched to a gene; V was cut back by 3 bases and J by 6 bases. The CDR3 loop spans 17 amino acids. The CDR3 spells CATSRVRTSLGPNEQFF. In nucleotides, the CDR3 is TGTGCCACCAGCAGGGTACGGACTAGTTTGGGGCCCAATGAGCAGTTCTTC.

CDR3 sequence reads: CASSPTVGTEAFF. The CDR3, as DNA: TGCGCCAGCAGCCCGACTGTGGGAACTGAAGCTTTCTTT. The rearrangement uses TRBV5-1 and TRBJ1-1; D gene ambiguous. The V end was cut by 4 bases, the J end by 5 bases, with 12 bases between. Germline values: CDR1 SGHRS, CDR2 YFSETQ. This CDR3 is built from 13 residues.

The V gene is TRBV7-3, the J gene TRBJ2-5; no clear D gene. Trimming cost V 5 bases and J 4 bases, with 17 bases left between them. The V gene's germline CDR1 is SGHTA and CDR2 FQGTGA. The CDR3 has 15 residues. The CDR3 loop is CASSPTENPSETQYF. CDR3 nucleotide sequence: TGTGCCAGCAGCCCGACCGAAAATCCCTCAGAGACCCAGTACTTC.

Comment on this clone: One end of the junction is discordant with germline, which a read error may explain. This sample includes further DNA sequences coding for the same CDR3. The V and J genes are TRBV5-1 and TRBJ1-1, with D hard to call. The length of the CDR3 is 14 residues. CDR1 is SGHRS, CDR2 YFSETQ, per germline. CDR3 sequence: CASSERIPNTEAFF. CDR3 coding DNA: TGCGCCAGCAGCGAAAGGATCCCGAACACTGAAGCTTTCTTC.

The chain has TRBV15 and TRBJ2-1; TRBD1 matches at 7 bases. Germline loops: CDR1 LNHNV, CDR2 YYDKDF (reference sequence). J gave up 0 bases and V 7 bases, and 9 bases lay outside the gene matches. The CDR3 totals 16 residues. The CDR3 sequence: CATTNPGQDSYNEQFF. Here the CDR3 DNA reads TGTGCCACCACCAACCCCGGACAGGACTCCTACAATGAGCAGTTCTTC.

J is TRBJ2-2 and V is TRBV6-5; 7 bases line up with TRBD2. Germline values: CDR1 MNHEY, CDR2 SVGAGI. This CDR3 is 15 amino acids long. V lost 6 bases, J lost 6 bases, and 10 bases stayed unmatched. The CDR3 protein is CASSQIGLVAGELFF. The CDR3 coding sequence is TGTGCCAGCAGCCAAATAGGACTAGTGGCCGGGGAGCTGTTTTTT.

The chain carries TRBV18 and TRBJ1-1, with D uncertain. The V gene's germline CDR1 is KGHSH and CDR2 LQKENI. Trimming cost V 3 bases and J 3 bases, with 5 bases left between them. The CDR3 covers 12 residues. CDR3 residues: CASSPADTEAFF. In nucleotides, the CDR3 is TGTGCCAGCTCACCGGCGGACACTGAAGCTTTCTTT.

This rearrangement joins TRBV27 to TRBJ2-1; D perhaps matches TRBD1 (6 bases). The CDR3 is 16 amino acids. V lost 8 bases, J lost 3 bases, and 20 bases lay in between. CDR1 and CDR2 from the germline V gene are MNHEY and SMNVEV (reference sequence). The CDR3 DNA reads as TGTGCCAGCGGAAAACTACCGGGACACTTCTACAATGAGCAGTTCTTC. It yields the protein CASGKLPGHFYNEQFF.

CDR3 sequence: CATRGLAGTSTDTQYF. As DNA, the CDR3 is TGTGCCACTAGGGGTCTAGCGGGAACTAGCACAGATACGCAGTATTTT. The rearrangement links TRBV28 to TRBJ2-3; 9 bases fit TRBD2. The V gene's germline CDR1 is MDHEN and CDR2 SYDVKM. CDR3 length equals 16 residues. V was pared by 10 bases and J by 0 bases, with 11 bases of the junction left unmatched. The entire variable domain, with the rest obtained from reference TRBV28 and TRBJ2-3, is as follows: DVKVTQSSRYLVKRTGEKVFLECVQDMDHENMFWYRQDPGLGLRLIYFSYDVKMKEKGDIPEGYSVSREKKERFSLILESASTNQTSMYLCATRGLAGTSTDTQYFGPGTRLTVL.

This clone was counted between two and nine times. The chain carries TRBV5-1 and TRBJ2-1; tentative D call: TRBD2 (6 bases). The V gene lost 0 bases and the J gene lost 6 bases, with 13 bases spanning the gap. Germline lookup yields CDR1 SGHRS and CDR2 YFSETQ. CDR3 size: 15 residues. CDR3 residues: CASSLEGGRLNEQFF. CDR3 DNA: TGCGCCAGCAGCTTGGAGGGAGGACGCCTCAATGAGCAGTTCTTC.

The rearrangement links TRBV28 to TRBJ2-5, with 12 bases matching TRBD2. The DNA end is a closer match to TRBJ2-7, so the J assignment may be wrong. Germline V gene data show CDR1 as MDHEN and CDR2 as SYDVKM. The CDR3 contains 15 residues. The CDR3 reads CASSLRLAGVGEQYF. In nucleotides, the CDR3 is TGTGCCAGCAGTTTAAGACTAGCGGGAGTAGGCGAGCAGTACTTC.